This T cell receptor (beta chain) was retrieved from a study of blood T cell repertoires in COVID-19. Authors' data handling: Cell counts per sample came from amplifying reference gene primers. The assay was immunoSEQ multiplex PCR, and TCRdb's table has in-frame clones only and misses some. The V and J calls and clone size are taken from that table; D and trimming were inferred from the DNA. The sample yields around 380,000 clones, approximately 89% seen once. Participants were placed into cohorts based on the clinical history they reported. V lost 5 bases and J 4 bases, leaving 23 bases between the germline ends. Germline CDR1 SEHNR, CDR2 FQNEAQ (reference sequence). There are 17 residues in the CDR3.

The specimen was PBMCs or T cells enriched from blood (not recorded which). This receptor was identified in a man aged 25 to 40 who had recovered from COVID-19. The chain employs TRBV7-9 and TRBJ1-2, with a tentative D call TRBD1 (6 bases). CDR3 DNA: TGTGCCAGCAGCACCGGGACATACAGACCCACGGGCTATGGCTACACCTTC. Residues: CASSTGTYRPTGYGYTF.